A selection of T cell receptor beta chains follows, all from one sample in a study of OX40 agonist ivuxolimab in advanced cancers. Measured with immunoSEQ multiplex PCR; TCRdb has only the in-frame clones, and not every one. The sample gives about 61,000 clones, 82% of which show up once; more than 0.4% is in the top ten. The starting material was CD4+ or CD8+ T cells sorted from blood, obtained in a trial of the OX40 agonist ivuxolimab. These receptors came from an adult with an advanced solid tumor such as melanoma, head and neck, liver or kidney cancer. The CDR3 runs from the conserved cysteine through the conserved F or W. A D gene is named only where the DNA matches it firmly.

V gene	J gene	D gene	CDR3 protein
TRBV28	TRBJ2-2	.	CASILSNTGELFF
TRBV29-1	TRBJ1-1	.	CSVQVGGSTEAFF
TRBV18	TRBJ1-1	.	CASSPRGGMNTEAFF
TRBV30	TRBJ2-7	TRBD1	CAWSGDSTYEQYF
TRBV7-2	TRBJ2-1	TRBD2	CASSLMGTSGLEQFF
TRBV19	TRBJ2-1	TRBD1	CASSIGTGSYNEQFF
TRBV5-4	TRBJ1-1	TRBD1	CASSRETGLEAFF
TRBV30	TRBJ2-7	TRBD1	CAWTSTGSEQYF
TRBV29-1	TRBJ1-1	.	CSVGSGRGNTEAFF
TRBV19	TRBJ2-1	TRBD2	CASSGGLAVYNEQFF
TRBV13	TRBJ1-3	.	CASSRVSSGNTIYF
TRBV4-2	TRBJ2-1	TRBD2	CASSQTSGRYSYNEQFF
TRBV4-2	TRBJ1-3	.	CASSQAASGNTIYF
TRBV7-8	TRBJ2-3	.	CASSLERLVEDTQYF
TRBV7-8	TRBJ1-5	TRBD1	CASSRTGSNQPQHF
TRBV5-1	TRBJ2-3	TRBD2	CASSLAASGPTDTQYF